A single sample is the source of the 16 T cell receptor beta chains below, sequenced in a study of blood T cell repertoires in COVID-19. Clones were sequenced by immunoSEQ multiplex PCR, and TCRdb holds only the in-frame ones, with some missing. This table holds fewer than 200,000 clones, around 74% found once. The sample taken for sequencing was peripheral blood. All receptors derive from a woman at least 80 years old with acute or convalescent COVID-19.

The chain recombines TRBV11-2 with TRBJ2-3; 12 bases align to TRBD2. The CDR3 totals 15 residues. The V gene end was trimmed by 4 bases and the J gene end by 3 bases; junction bases not matched to a gene: 2. Per the germline V gene, CDR1 is SGHAT and CDR2 is FQNNGV. For the CDR3, the DNA is TGTGCCAGCAGCTCCGGACTAGCGGGAACAGATACGCAGTATTTT. Protein: CASSSGLAGTDTQYF.

V usage is TRBV5-1 and J usage is TRBJ2-2, with D unresolved. In germline, CDR1 is SGHRS, CDR2 YFSETQ. V dropped 3 bases and J dropped 3 bases, with 6 bases sitting between them. The CDR3 length is 13 residues. The CDR3 region is CASSSSDTGELFF. CDR3 in DNA: TGCGCCAGCAGCTCCTCGGACACCGGGGAGCTGTTTTTT.

The CDR3 reads CASSLGQGSYQETQYF. For the CDR3, the DNA is TGTGCCAGCAGCCTAGGACAGGGTTCGTACCAAGAGACCCAGTACTTC. The chain links TRBV7-9 to TRBJ2-5, with 8 bases identical to TRBD1. CDR1 SEHNR and CDR2 FQNEAQ come from the germline V gene (reference sequence). V lost 5 bases to trimming and J lost 0 bases; unmatched junction nucleotides: 8. The CDR3 is made up of 16 amino acids.

This sequence joins TRBV19 and TRBJ2-1; 7 bases map to TRBD2. V was pared by 1 base and J by 0 bases, with 6 bases of the junction left unmatched. The germline CDR1 and CDR2 sequences are LNHDA and SQIVND (reference sequence). CDR3 length: 17 amino acids. The CDR3 coding sequence is TGTGCCAGTAGTATAGCAGCTAGCGGCTACTCCTACAATGAGCAGTTCTTC. Its translation: CASSIAASGYSYNEQFF.

Only one count was recorded for this clone. V and J are TRBV6-1 and TRBJ1-3; 8 nucleotides match TRBD1. From germline, CDR1 is MNHNS and CDR2 SASEGT. The CDR3 has 14 amino acids. With V trimmed by 6 bases and J by 2 bases, 3 bases remained unmatched. CDR3 DNA sequence: TGTGCCAGCAGGAAGGACAGGGCTGGAAACACCATATATTTT. Translating gives CASRKDRAGNTIYF.

The chain uses TRBV9 and TRBJ1-5; D unclear. Per the germline V gene, CDR1 is SGDLS and CDR2 is YYNGEE. Trimming cost V 0 bases and J 4 bases, with 11 bases left between them. The CDR3 length is 15 residues. CDR3 sequence reads: CASSVGWALNQPQHF. For the CDR3, the DNA is TGTGCCAGCAGCGTAGGTTGGGCCCTAAATCAGCCCCAGCATTTT.

V is TRBV5-1 and J is TRBJ2-7; TRBD1 aligns across 7 bases. The length of the CDR3 is 17 residues. After removal of 3 bases from V and 4 bases from J, the junction contained 16 bases not matched to a gene. Germline V gene sequence: CDR1 SGHRS, CDR2 YFSETQ. CDR3 in DNA: TGCGCCAGCAGCTCCCACCAATCCGGGACAGACGGATACGAGCAGTACTTC. It yields the protein CASSSHQSGTDGYEQYF.

The chain combines TRBV6-5 with TRBJ1-1; D not resolved. The CDR3 is made up of 13 amino acids. The germline V gene encodes CDR1 MNHEY and CDR2 SVGAGI. The V end lost 3 bases, the J end lost 1 base, and 6 bases lay between the germline ends. The CDR3 DNA reads TGTGCCAGCAGTTATTCACAGAACACTGAAGCTTTCTTT. Translation gives CASSYSQNTEAFF.

This sequence joins TRBV28 and TRBJ2-1; 9 bases match TRBD2. The CDR3 is 17 amino acids. The germline CDR1 and CDR2 sequences are MDHEN and SYDVKM. Trimming cost V 2 bases and J 6 bases; bases outside gene matches: 11. As DNA, the CDR3 is TGTGCCAGCAGTTTAAGGGGGGCTAGCGGGAAAGGCAATGAGCAGTTCTTC. Translating gives CASSLRGASGKGNEQFF.

V usage is TRBV5-5 and J usage is TRBJ1-3, with TRBD1 matching over 8 bases. Germline loops: CDR1 SGHKS, CDR2 YYEKEE (reference sequence). V dropped 4 bases and J dropped 0; count of bases not matched to a gene: 3. The CDR3 loop spans 15 amino acids. CDR3 in DNA: TGTGCCAGCAGCGTTACAGGGGGCTCTGGAAACACCATATATTTT. It yields the protein CASSVTGGSGNTIYF.

This chain connects TRBV5-6 to TRBJ1-2, with D unresolved. The CDR3 totals 13 residues. Germline CDR1 reads SGHDT; CDR2 reads YYEEEE. V lost 3 bases and J lost 7, with 13 bases in between. This chain's CDR3 is CASSSIAQFGYTF. CDR3 in DNA: TGTGCCAGCAGCTCCATTGCCCAGTTTGGCTACACCTTC.

This clone was counted between two and nine times. The chain carries TRBV9 and TRBJ2-2; D gene unclear. There are 12 residues in the CDR3. Trimming took off 4 bases at V and 2 bases at J, with 3 bases between the two ends. Germline CDR1 and CDR2: SGDLS and YYNGEE. CDR3 amino acids: CASSSNTGELFF. The CDR3 region has the DNA TGTGCCAGCAGCTCTAACACCGGGGAGCTGTTTTTT.

This chain joins TRBV29-1 and TRBJ1-2; maybe TRBD1 (6 bases). The CDR3 totals 15 residues. Germline values: CDR1 SQVTM, CDR2 ANQGSEA. The ends were cut back, 5 bases at V and 4 bases at J, with 20 bases in the middle. CDR3 amino acids: CSVSIGQLRPYGYTF. CDR3 bases: TGCAGCGTTTCTATAGGACAGCTGCGGCCCTATGGCTACACCTTC.

The J gene is TRBJ1-6, the V gene TRBV18, with a tentative D call TRBD1 (5 bases). Between the trimmed V and J ends, which lost 4 bases and 6 bases, there was a span of 13 bases. The CDR3 sequence is 15 residues long. CDR1 is KGHSH and CDR2 is LQKENI in the germline V gene. CDR3 bases: TGTGCCAGCTCACTTACTCGACAGTTTAATTCACCCCTCCACTTT. Translated, it gives CASSLTRQFNSPLHF.

This clone has at least ten counts. This same CDR3 is encoded by further DNA sequences in the sample. The V call is TRBV16, the J call TRBJ2-3; D uncertain. This CDR3 contains 13 residues. Germline V gene data show CDR1 as KGHSY and CDR2 as FQNENV. The V gene lost 0 bases and the J gene lost 4 bases, with 5 bases spanning the gap. CDR3 nucleotide sequence: TGTGCCAGCAGCCAATCGAGGTCAGATACGCAGTATTTT. It specifies CASSQSRSDTQYF.

The table lists this clone with a few counts. V usage is TRBV21-1 and J usage is TRBJ2-3; the table assigns TRBD2, which was not confirmed against the DNA. TRBV21-1 is annotated as a pseudogene. The CDR3 is 16 residues long. For the CDR3, the DNA is TGTGCCAGCAGAAACATCAGCGGGAGTGTTACAGATACGCAGTATTTT. Encoded protein: CASRNISGSVTDTQYF.